The next 32 T cell receptor beta chains were all read from a single sample in a study of regulatory T cells in long-lasting Graves disease (dated by TCRdb to the early 2020s). The time point label for this specimen denotes: newly diagnosed GD, antithyroid drugs for less than 3 months. For both TCR sequencing and RNA sequencing, RNA was extracted from PBMCs using TRIzol. Library preparation was by multiplex PCR. The sequencing machine was an Illumina HiSeq 4000. iRepertoire HTBI primers and Arm-PCR amplification of CDR3 regions were used to construct TCR beta libraries. Through fastp at Q25 and MiXCR, TCRdb rebuilt clones from the public reads, retaining in-frame beta chains. Identical CDR3 proteins give one entry, which carries the most common genes and DNA. The sample table lists roughly 260,000 distinct CDR3 sequences, about 17% of them with a count of one. The ten largest clones take up 12% to 15% of the sample.

The data were also submitted as part of a second study, on T cells in Graves' hyperthyroidism and ophthalmopathy.

The material sequenced was peripheral blood mononuclear cells (PBMCs), taken at new diagnosis, from a patient treated with antithyroid drugs. The receptors here all came from a young woman with Graves disease. Donor details come from another sample of the same person, matched by shared clones.

As concerns this clonotype: As the CDR3 is not closed by the conserved phenylalanine or tryptophan, this likely results from a read error. V and J are TRBV9 and TRBJ2-7, with D perhaps TRBD2 (5 bases). This CDR3 has 14 residues. Germline CDR1 and CDR2: SGDLS and YYNGEE. V gave up 0 bases and J gave up 7 bases, with 14 bases separating them. CDR3 sequence (DNA): TGTGCCAGCAGCGTAGACCTCATCCCGGGGGAGCAGTACTCC. Protein: CASSVDLIPGEQYS.

The V call is TRBV28, the J call TRBJ2-1; 12 positions agree with TRBD2. Trimming cost V 2 bases and J 7 bases; bases outside gene matches: 9. CDR1 MDHEN and CDR2 SYDVKM come from the germline V gene. The CDR3 runs to 17 residues. The CDR3 is CASSLRGGLAGNNEQFF. The CDR3 DNA sequence: TGTGCCAGCAGTTTAAGAGGAGGACTAGCGGGAAATAATGAGCAGTTCTTC.

This clonotype was detected many times. The chain couples TRBV2 to TRBJ1-5; 7 nucleotides align to TRBD1. Trimming took 8 bases from V and 3 from J; bases not matched to a gene: 7. Looked up from germline, CDR1 is SNHLY and CDR2 is FYNNEI. This CDR3 comprises 14 residues. The chain's CDR3 is CASLHRGVNQPQHF. The CDR3 DNA follows: TGTGCCAGCCTCCACAGGGGAGTCAATCAGCCCCAGCATTTT. Together with reference TRBV2 and TRBJ1-5, the CDR3 gives the full variable domain: EPEVTQTPSHQVTQMGQEVILRCVPISNHLYFYWYRQILGQKVEFLVSFYNNEISEKSEIFDDQFSVERPDGSNFTLKIRSTKLEDSAMYFCASLHRGVNQPQHFGDGTRLSIL.

In this sample, this clonotype turned up many times. Sequence at one end of the junction differs from germline and may be a read error. J is TRBJ2-7 and V is TRBV7-2; D may be TRBD2 (6 bases). CDR3 length: 14 amino acids. CDR1 SGHTA and CDR2 FQGNSA come from the germline V gene. Here the CDR3 reads CASSLGGASYEQYF. The CDR3 bases are TGCGCCAGCAGCTTGGGCGGGGCCTCCTACGAGCAGTACTTC.

In DNA form, the CDR3 reads TGTGCCAGCAGCTTAGGTAGCGGGGGAGAAGATACGCAGTATTTT. It is translated as CASSLGSGGEDTQYF. The chain is built from TRBV7-2 and TRBJ2-3; TRBD2 agrees at 9 bases. This CDR3 contains 15 residues. The germline gives CDR1 SGHTA, CDR2 FQGNSA. J lost 5 bases, V lost 1 base, and 4 bases had no gene match.

The chain is built from TRBV3-1 and TRBJ2-1, with TRBD2 matching 11 bases. The CDR3 runs 14 residues. V was pared by 3 bases and J by 8 bases, with 3 bases of the junction left unmatched. Germline loops: CDR1 LGHDT, CDR2 YNNKEL (reference sequence). In DNA, the CDR3 is TGTGCCAGCAGCCAGCTTAGCGGGAGGGATGAGCAGTTCTTC. Residues: CASSQLSGRDEQFF.

The CDR3, as DNA: TGTGCCAGCAGCTTAGTTGGGTTAGATAGCCGAGGACCTCAATCGACTTACAATGAGCAGTTCTTC. This encodes CASSLVGLDSRGPQSTYNEQFF. V gene TRBV7-6 combines with J gene TRBJ2-1; D unresolved. With 1 base removed from V and 4 bases from J, the gap between germline ends came to 32 bases. Per the germline V gene, CDR1 is SGHVS and CDR2 is FNYEAQ. The CDR3 extends over 22 amino acids.

This clonotype was seen repeatedly, ten times or more. This chain links TRBV6-1 with TRBJ1-6, with unresolved D. The CDR3 spans 14 residues. Germline lookup yields CDR1 MNHNS and CDR2 SASEGT. The V end lost 6 bases, the J end lost 7 bases, and 13 bases lay between the germline ends. The CDR3 reads CASSNNQRNSPLHF. The CDR3 DNA is TGTGCCAGCAGCAACAACCAGAGGAATTCACCCCTCCACTTT.

The chain employs TRBV5-1 and TRBJ1-1, with 9 bases matching TRBD1. Unmatched junction bases numbered 5, after V lost 4 bases and J lost 1 base. The CDR3 length is 15 residues. Germline lookup yields CDR1 SGHRS and CDR2 YFSETQ. The CDR3 DNA reads as TGCGCCAGCAGCAAAGGGACAGGGTCGAACACTGAAGCTTTCTTT. Its translation: CASSKGTGSNTEAFF.

At least ten counts were recorded for this clonotype. V usage is TRBV7-2 and J usage is TRBJ2-3, with TRBD2 matching over 9 bases. V dropped 4 bases and J dropped 7; count of bases not matched to a gene: 3. The CDR3 length is 13 residues. The V gene's germline CDR1 is SGHTA and CDR2 FQGNSA. In nucleotides, the CDR3 is TGTGCCAGCAGCTCCGGGACTAGCTATACGCAGTATTTT. It encodes CASSSGTSYTQYF.

This clonotype was seen a few times. The V call is TRBV6-1, the J call TRBJ1-5; TRBD1 is a possible D gene (5 bases). The CDR3 is 14 amino acids. V was cut by 6 bases and J by 4 bases, with 13 bases left in between. The germline V gene has CDR1 MNHNS and CDR2 SASEGT. The CDR3 is CASSPRDGNQPQHF. The CDR3 bases are TGTGCCAGCAGCCCCCGGGACGGTAATCAGCCCCAGCATTTT.

The chain joins TRBV6-1 to TRBJ1-2, with D maybe TRBD1 (6 bases). This CDR3 region has 16 residues. Per the germline V gene, CDR1 is MNHNS and CDR2 is SASEGT. Trimming stripped 6 bases from V and 2 bases from J, with 19 bases between. The CDR3, as DNA: TGTGCCAGCAGGAGGGAAGACAGGTCCTTAAACTATGGCTACACCTTC. Translated: CASRREDRSLNYGYTF.

This clonotype has a count of ten or more. The gene calls are TRBV4-2 and TRBJ1-4; D is unclear. Germline loops: CDR1 LGHNA, CDR2 YNFKEQ. The CDR3 length is 13 residues. Deletions cut 0 bases from V and 8 bases from J, with 7 bases between. The CDR3 loop reads CASSQESWEKLFF. In DNA, the CDR3 is TGTGCCAGCAGCCAAGAATCGTGGGAAAAACTGTTTTTT.

This clonotype was detected a few times. This chain links TRBV4-1 with TRBJ1-2; D might be TRBD1 (6 bases). V lost 4 bases, J lost 4 bases, and 13 bases lay in between. CDR3 length: 14 residues. CDR1 and CDR2 (germline): MGHRA, YSYEKL. CDR3 DNA: TGCGCCAGCAGCCTCAACACAGGGTTCTATGGCTACACCTTC. It codes for CASSLNTGFYGYTF.

This clonotype was counted at least ten times. The chain is built from TRBV5-1 and TRBJ2-3, with 7 bases matching TRBD1. Germline V lookup: CDR1 SGHRS, CDR2 YFSETQ. CDR3 length: 14 amino acids. After removal of 5 bases from V and 4 bases from J, the junction contained 7 bases not matched to a gene. The chain's CDR3 is CASRRQGVADTQYF. In DNA form, the CDR3 reads TGCGCCAGCAGAAGACAGGGAGTGGCAGATACGCAGTATTTT.

This clonotype was observed many times. The chain is built from TRBV2 and TRBJ1-5; D remains ambiguous. Germline lookup yields CDR1 SNHLY and CDR2 FYNNEI. V was cut by 4 bases and J by 1 base, with 8 bases left in between. This CDR3 has 14 residues. This chain's CDR3 is CASSGLVSNQPQHF. CDR3 in DNA: TGTGCCAGCAGTGGACTTGTGAGCAATCAGCCCCAGCATTTT.

The table lists this clonotype with many counts. The chain recombines TRBV11-1 with TRBJ2-1, with no clear D. Germline V lookup: CDR1 SGHAT, CDR2 FQDESV (reference sequence). The germline V and J ends were trimmed by 3 bases and 0 bases, with 6 bases remaining between them. CDR3 size: 14 residues. The CDR3 here is CASSFGLSYNEQFF. For the CDR3, the DNA is TGTGCCAGCAGCTTCGGTCTCTCCTACAATGAGCAGTTCTTC.

This clonotype has more than one count but fewer than ten. The chain is built from TRBV2 and TRBJ2-5; 7 nucleotides match TRBD2. The CDR3 spans 12 residues. V shed 7 bases, J shed 2 bases, and the junction held 1 base outside the gene matches. From germline, CDR1 is SNHLY and CDR2 FYNNEI. CDR3 protein: CASMGGQETQYF. The CDR3, as DNA: TGTGCCAGCATGGGAGGGCAAGAGACCCAGTACTTC. Full variable domain (rest looked up from reference TRBV2 and TRBJ2-5): EPEVTQTPSHQVTQMGQEVILRCVPISNHLYFYWYRQILGQKVEFLVSFYNNEISEKSEIFDDQFSVERPDGSNFTLKIRSTKLEDSAMYFCASMGGQETQYFGPGTRLLVL.

This clonotype came up a few times. The V gene is TRBV27, the J gene TRBJ1-1, with D hard to call. V was shortened by 4 bases and J by 7 bases, with 13 bases between the two germline ends. This CDR3 is 13 amino acids long. Germline values: CDR1 MNHEY, CDR2 SMNVEV (reference sequence). The CDR3: CASSSHLQNEAFF. The CDR3 nucleotides read TGTGCCAGCAGTTCACATCTACAGAATGAAGCTTTCTTT.

In this sample, this clonotype turned up many times. DNA for the CDR3: TGTGCCAGCAGCTTAGGCGCCCGGGGAGGTGGTGATAATTCACCCCTCCACTTT. Its protein product is CASSLGARGGGDNSPLHF. This sequence joins TRBV7-6 and TRBJ1-6; D not resolved. The CDR3 is made up of 18 amino acids. Deletions cut 1 base from V and 5 bases from J, with 18 bases between. Per the germline V gene, CDR1 is SGHVS and CDR2 is FNYEAQ.

At least ten counts were recorded for this clonotype. This chain connects TRBV5-4 to TRBJ1-1; D is perhaps TRBD1 (6 bases). Between the trimmed V and J ends, which lost 4 bases and 4 bases, there was a span of 17 bases. The length of the CDR3 is 15 residues. The germline V gene has CDR1 SGHNT and CDR2 YYREEE (reference sequence). The CDR3 coding sequence is TGTGCCAGCAGCCGGGACGGGGGGCCGGGCACTGAAGCTTTCTTT. Translating it yields CASSRDGGPGTEAFF.

V and J are TRBV4-1 and TRBJ2-7; no firm D call. The V and J ends lost 0 bases and 3 bases respectively, with 12 bases between them. The CDR3 has 15 residues. From germline, CDR1 is MGHRA and CDR2 YSYEKL. DNA for the CDR3: TGCGCCAGCAGCCAAGAAGAATCGTCGGTCTACGAGCAGTACTTC. It encodes CASSQEESSVYEQYF.

This chain connects TRBV20-1 to TRBJ2-7; TRBD2 matches at 7 bases. Germline lookup yields CDR1 DFQATT and CDR2 SNEGSKA (reference sequence). The CDR3 is made up of 14 amino acids. CDR3 coding DNA: TGCAGCGGGAGAGAGGCGGGAGCAGGCTACGAGCAGTACTTC. Translation gives CSGREAGAGYEQYF.

The chain couples TRBV5-1 to TRBJ2-1; possibly TRBD2 for D (7 bases). V lost 1 base and J 7 bases, leaving 12 bases between the germline ends. Germline-derived CDR1 and CDR2 are SGHRS and YFSETQ. The CDR3 has 14 amino acids. The CDR3 reads CASSLSGGWNEQFF. In DNA form, the CDR3 reads TGCGCCAGCAGCTTGTCGGGGGGCTGGAATGAGCAGTTCTTC.

This clonotype was detected ten times or more. One end of the junction does not line up with germline, which may come from a read error. The V gene is TRBV5-1, the J gene TRBJ2-7, with D possibly being TRBD1 (6 bases). The germline CDR1 and CDR2 sequences are SGHRS and YFSETQ. The CDR3 has 15 residues. CDR3: CASSLPRTDPYEQYF. CDR3 sequence (DNA): TGTGCCAGCAGCTTGCCTAGGACAGACCCCTACGAGCAGTACTTC.

This clonotype was observed at least ten times. The chain couples TRBV6-1 to TRBJ1-2, with D perhaps TRBD1 (6 bases). The CDR3 is 15 amino acids. The V gene lost 8 bases and the J gene lost 5 bases, with 21 bases spanning the gap. The germline gives CDR1 MNHNS, CDR2 SASEGT. Written as DNA, the CDR3 is TGTGCCAGCCACGAGGGGGGCGCCGGGGTTTATGGCTACACCTTC. Translating it yields CASHEGGAGVYGYTF.

The rearrangement joins TRBV19 to TRBJ1-1; D gene unclear. Trimming left V 4 bases short and J 0 bases short, with 15 bases between. Germline CDR1 reads LNHDA; CDR2 reads SQIVND (reference sequence). The CDR3 length is 16 residues. CDR3 sequence (DNA): TGTGCCAGTAGTAGGGCCCCAGTCCCCTTGAACACTGAAGCTTTCTTT. Protein sequence: CASSRAPVPLNTEAFF.

This clonotype turned up a few times. The chain couples TRBV4-1 to TRBJ1-1, with D perhaps TRBD1 (6 bases). V shed 2 bases and J shed 4 bases, with 14 bases lying between them. CDR1 and CDR2 (germline): MGHRA, YSYEKL. The CDR3 spans 15 residues. CDR3 bases: TGCGCCAGCAGCCAAACCGTACAGGGTAGCACTGAAGCTTTCTTT. As protein: CASSQTVQGSTEAFF.

With respect to this clonotype: One base away lies a much larger clone, so this may be a sequencing read error. CDR3 in DNA: TGTGCCAGCAGTTACGAGACAGGGGGTCGGAGAGGGACCCAGTACTTC. It specifies CASSYETGGRRGTQYF. The chain employs TRBV6-5 and TRBJ2-5; 9 nucleotides agree with TRBD1. Germline lookup yields CDR1 MNHEY and CDR2 SVGAGI. This CDR3 has 16 residues. With V trimmed by 2 bases and J by 7 bases, 11 bases remained unmatched.

This clonotype was recorded at least ten times. The chain employs TRBV25-1 and TRBJ1-2, with 9 bases fitting TRBD1. The CDR3 sequence is 18 residues long. CDR1 MGHDK and CDR2 SYGVNS come from the germline V gene. After removal of 3 bases from V and 3 bases from J, the junction contained 14 bases not matched to a gene. CDR3 nucleotide sequence: TGTGCCAGCAGTGACCCCCGACAGGGGGACATGGACTACTATGGCTACACCTTC. This encodes CASSDPRQGDMDYYGYTF.

Remarks on this clonotype: With only one base between it and a far larger clone, this is likely a read error. V is TRBV28 and J is TRBJ2-1; no clear D gene. From germline, CDR1 is MDHEN and CDR2 SYDVKM. V was trimmed by 6 bases and J by 10 bases, leaving 16 bases between them. This CDR3 contains 13 residues. This CDR3 reads CASRPTLSYEQFF. The CDR3 nucleotides are TGTGCCAGCAGACCAACTCTCTCCTACGAGCAGTTCTTC.

There are many counts of this clonotype. The chain is built from TRBV7-9 and TRBJ1-1; D is unclear. The ends were cut back, 1 base at V and 6 bases at J, with 12 bases in the middle. CDR3 length: 14 amino acids. Germline V gives CDR1 SEHNR, CDR2 FQNEAQ (reference sequence). CDR3 bases: TGTGCCAGCAGCTTAGACTCAGGTTCTCCTGAAGCTTTCTTT. Encoded protein: CASSLDSGSPEAFF.